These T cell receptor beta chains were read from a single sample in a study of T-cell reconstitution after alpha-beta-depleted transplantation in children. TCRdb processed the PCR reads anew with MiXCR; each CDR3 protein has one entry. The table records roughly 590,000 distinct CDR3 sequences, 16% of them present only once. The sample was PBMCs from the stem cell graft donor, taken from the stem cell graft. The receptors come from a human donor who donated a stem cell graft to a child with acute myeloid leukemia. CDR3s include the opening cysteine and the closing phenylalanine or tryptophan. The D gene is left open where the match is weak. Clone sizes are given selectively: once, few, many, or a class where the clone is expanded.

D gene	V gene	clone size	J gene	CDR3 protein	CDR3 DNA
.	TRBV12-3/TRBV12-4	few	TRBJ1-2	CASSPTRAPNYGYTF	TGTGCCAGCAGCCCTACAAGGGCCCCTAACTATGGCTACACCTTC
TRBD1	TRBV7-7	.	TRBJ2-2	CASSIDRATGELFF	TGTGCCAGCAGTATCGACAGGGCGACCGGGGAGCTGTTTTTT
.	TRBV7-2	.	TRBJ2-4	CASSLMGALAKNIQYF	TGTGCCAGCAGCTTAATGGGGGCCTTAGCCAAAAACATTCAGTACTTC
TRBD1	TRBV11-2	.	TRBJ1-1	CASSSISRDREMNTEAFF	TGTGCCAGCAGCTCCATTTCAAGGGACAGGGAGATGAACACTGAAGCTTTCTTT
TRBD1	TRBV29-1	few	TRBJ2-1	CSTDRGYNEQFF	TGCAGCACTGACAGGGGTTACAATGAGCAGTTCTTC
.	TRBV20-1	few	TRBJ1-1	CSARGDITEAFF	TGCAGTGCCCGAGGGGATATCACTGAAGCTTTCTTT
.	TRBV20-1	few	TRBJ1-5	CSARRGQHNQPQHF	TGCAGTGCTAGACGTGGACAGCACAATCAGCCCCAGCATTTT
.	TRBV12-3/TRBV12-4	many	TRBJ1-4	CASSSTDTNEKLFF	TGTGCCAGCAGTTCGACAGATACGAATGAAAAACTGTTTTTT
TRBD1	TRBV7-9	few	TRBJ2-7	CASSDRDRVSYEQYF	TGTGCCAGCAGTGACCGGGACAGGGTCTCCTACGAGCAGTACTTC
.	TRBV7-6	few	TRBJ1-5	CASSSESQGPNQPQHF	TGTGCCAGCAGCTCCGAATCCCAGGGCCCCAATCAGCCCCAGCATTTT
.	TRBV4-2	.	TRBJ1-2	CASSQDLTLTYGYTF	TGTGCCAGCAGCCAAGATTTGACGTTAACTTATGGCTACACCTTC
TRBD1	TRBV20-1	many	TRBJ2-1	CSASGTGGYEQFF	TGCAGTGCATCCGGGACAGGGGGTTATGAGCAGTTCTTC
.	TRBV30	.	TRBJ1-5	CAWSADTNQPQHF	TGTGCCTGGAGTGCTGACACCAATCAGCCCCAGCATTTT
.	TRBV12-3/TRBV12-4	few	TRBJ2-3	CASSLVGIWGDTQYF	TGTGCCAGCAGTTTAGTCGGCATATGGGGAGATACGCAGTATTTT
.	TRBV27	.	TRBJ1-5	CASRPDRYQPQHF	TGTGCCAGCAGACCAGACAGGTACCAGCCCCAGCATTTT
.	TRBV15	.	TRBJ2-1	CATSRDLYDNEQFF	TGTGCCACCAGCAGAGATCTATACGACAATGAGCAGTTCTTC
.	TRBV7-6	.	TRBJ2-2	CASSLAPRAGLTGELFF	TGTGCCAGCAGCTTAGCGCCAAGGGCAGGTCTCACCGGGGAGCTGTTTTTT
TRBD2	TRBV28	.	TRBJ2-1	CASRTSGGDHNEQFF	TGTGCCAGCAGGACTAGCGGGGGGGACCACAATGAGCAGTTCTTC
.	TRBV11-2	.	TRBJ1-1	CASSLEAANTGMNTEAFF	TGTGCCAGCAGCTTAGAGGCCGCGAATACAGGGATGAACACTGAAGCTTTCTTT
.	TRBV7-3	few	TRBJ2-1	CASSPGKSYNEQFF	TGTGCCAGCAGCCCAGGTAAATCCTACAATGAGCAGTTCTTC
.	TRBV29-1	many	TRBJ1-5	CSVGQSGDQPQHF	TGCAGCGTTGGACAGTCCGGGGATCAGCCCCAGCATTTT
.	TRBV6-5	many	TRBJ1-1	CASSYSKGVPTEAFF	TGTGCCAGCAGTTATAGTAAGGGTGTCCCTACTGAAGCTTTCTTT
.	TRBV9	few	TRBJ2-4	CASSPRLAKNIQYF	TGTGCCAGCAGCCCCCGGCTAGCCAAAAACATTCAGTACTTC
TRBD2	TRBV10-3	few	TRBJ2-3	CAIGLETDTQYF	TGTGCCATCGGACTAGAGACAGATACGCAGTATTTT
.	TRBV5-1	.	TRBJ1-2	CASSLAPGLYGYTF	TGCGCCAGCAGCTTGGCCCCAGGCCTATATGGCTACACCTTC
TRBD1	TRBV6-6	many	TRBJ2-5	CASRDTGGGETQYF	TGTGCCAGCAGAGACACAGGGGGCGGAGAGACCCAGTACTTC
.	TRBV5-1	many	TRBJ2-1	CANPSYNEQFF	TGCGCCAACCCGTCCTACAATGAGCAGTTCTTC
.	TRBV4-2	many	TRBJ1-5	CASSQAGSSKPQHF	TGTGCCAGCAGCCAAGCTGGGTCCTCAAAGCCCCAGCATTTT
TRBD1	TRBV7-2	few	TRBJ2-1	CASRVTGGRYYNEQFF	TGTGCCAGCAGGGTCACAGGGGGCCGGTACTACAATGAGCAGTTCTTC
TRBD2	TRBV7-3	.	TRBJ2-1	CASSLKEGGLAGAYNEQFF	TGTGCCAGCAGCTTAAAGGAGGGGGGACTAGCGGGGGCTTACAATGAGCAGTTCTTC
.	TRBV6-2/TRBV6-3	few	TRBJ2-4	CASSLLGGRTEWNIQYF	TGTGCCAGCAGTTTACTCGGAGGGCGTACCGAGTGGAACATTCAGTACTTC
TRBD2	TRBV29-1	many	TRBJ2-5	CSVDLMAGGKETQYF	TGCAGCGTTGACCTCATGGCGGGGGGGAAAGAGACCCAGTACTTC
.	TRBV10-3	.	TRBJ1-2	CAISEITGRGYTF	TGTGCCATCAGTGAGATTACGGGTCGCGGCTACACCTTC
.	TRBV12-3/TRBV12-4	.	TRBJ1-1	CASTRGRRMNTEAFF	TGTGCCAGCACCAGGGGCCGGAGGATGAACACTGAAGCTTTCTTT
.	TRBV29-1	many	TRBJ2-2	CSAGETNTGELFF	TGCAGCGCGGGGGAGACGAACACCGGGGAGCTGTTTTTT
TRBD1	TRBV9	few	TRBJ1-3	CASSSPDRAHTIYF	TGTGCCAGCAGCTCACCGGACAGGGCGCACACCATATATTTT
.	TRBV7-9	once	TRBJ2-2	CASSFGTTNTGELFF	TGTGCCAGCAGCTTTGGCACGACGAACACCGGGGAGCTGTTTTTT
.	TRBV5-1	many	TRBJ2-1	CASSRDLSYNEQFF	TGCGCCAGCAGCCGGGATCTTTCGTACAATGAGCAGTTCTTC
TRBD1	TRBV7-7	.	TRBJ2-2	CASSPTGADTGELFF	TGTGCCAGCAGCCCTACAGGGGCGGACACCGGGGAGCTGTTTTTT
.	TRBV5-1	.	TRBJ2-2	CASSLTPGHSNTGELFF	TGCGCCAGCAGCTTGACCCCGGGACACTCGAACACCGGGGAGCTGTTTTTT
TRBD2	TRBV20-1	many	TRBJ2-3	CSAATSGGGDTQYF	TGCAGTGCAGCGACTAGCGGGGGGGGAGATACGCAGTATTTT
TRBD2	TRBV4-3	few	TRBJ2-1	CASSQDDTSGSYNEQFF	TGCGCCAGCAGCCAAGATGATACTAGCGGTTCCTACAATGAGCAGTTCTTC
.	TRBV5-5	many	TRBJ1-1	CASSITENTEAFF	TGTGCCAGCAGCATAACAGAGAACACTGAAGCTTTCTTT
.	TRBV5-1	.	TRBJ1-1	CASSLRPAENTEAFF	TGCGCCAGCAGCTTGAGACCAGCGGAGAACACTGAAGCTTTCTTT
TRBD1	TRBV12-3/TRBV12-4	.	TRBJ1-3	CASSQGQGSSGNTIYF	TGTGCCAGCAGTCAAGGACAGGGTTCATCTGGAAACACCATATATTTT
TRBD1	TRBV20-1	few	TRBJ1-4	CSARDRTGDEKLFF	TGCAGTGCCAGGGACCGGACAGGGGACGAAAAACTGTTTTTT